Described below is a single T cell receptor (beta chain) sequence and its context. Its matching antigen is unknown. This record belongs to a study of beta chain features in type 1 diabetes. The authors reverse transcribed all of the isolated RNA, so sequencing captured expressed TCRB transcripts. The assay was immunoSEQ multiplex PCR, and TCRdb's table has in-frame clones only and misses some. The sample consists of about 660,000 clones, over 13% of them appearing once. It was via CD45RO/CCR7/CD25/CD127/CD95/CD27 that CD4+ naive, central memory, regulatory and stem cell-like memory cells were sorted. Study-level findings and limits: Healthy donors had naive, central memory and Treg TCRB repertoires that appeared less similar than those seen among patients. Researchers could not determine here whether HLA type influences TCRB rearrangement. For Type 1 diabetes patients, all four CD4+ subsets carried TCRB CDR3s that were moderately but significantly shorter.

This clonotype was sampled from a man between 18 and 35 years old with type 1 diabetes. Sequenced sample: naive CD4+ T cells from blood.

The CDR3 loop is CASSVVSSWTGELFF. DNA of the CDR3: TGTGCCAGCAGCGTAGTGTCTAGCTGGACCGGGGAGCTGTTTTTT. The gene calls are TRBV9 and TRBJ2-2; a weak D match, TRBD2 (5 bases). The CDR3 has 15 residues. The germline V gene has CDR1 SGDLS and CDR2 YYNGEE. V dropped 0 bases and J dropped 5 bases, with 11 bases sitting between them. Supplemented by reference TRBV9 and TRBJ2-2, the full variable domain reads DSGVTQTPKHLITATGQRVTLRCSPRSGDLSVYWYQQSLDQGLQFLIQYYNGEERAKGNILERFSAQQFPDLHSELNLSSLELGDSALYFCASSVVSSWTGELFFGEGSRLTVL.